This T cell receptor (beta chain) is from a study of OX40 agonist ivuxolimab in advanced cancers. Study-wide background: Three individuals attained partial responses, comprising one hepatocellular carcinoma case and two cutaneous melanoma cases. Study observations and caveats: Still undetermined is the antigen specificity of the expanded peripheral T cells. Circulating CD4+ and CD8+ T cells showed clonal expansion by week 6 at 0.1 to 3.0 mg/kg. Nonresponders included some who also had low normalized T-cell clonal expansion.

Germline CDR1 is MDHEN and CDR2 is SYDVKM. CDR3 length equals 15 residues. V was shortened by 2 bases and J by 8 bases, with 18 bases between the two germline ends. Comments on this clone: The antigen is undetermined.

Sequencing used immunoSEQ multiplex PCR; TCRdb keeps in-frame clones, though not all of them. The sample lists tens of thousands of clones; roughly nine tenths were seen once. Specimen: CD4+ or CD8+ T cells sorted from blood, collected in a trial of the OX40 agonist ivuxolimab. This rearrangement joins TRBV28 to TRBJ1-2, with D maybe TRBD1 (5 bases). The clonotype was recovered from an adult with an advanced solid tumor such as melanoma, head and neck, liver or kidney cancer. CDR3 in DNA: TGTGCCAGCAGTTTACTTGGGGCTGCCGAACGCGGCTACACCTTC. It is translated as CASSLLGAAERGYTF.